This T cell receptor (beta chain) was identified in a study of blood T cell repertoires in COVID-19. In the original analysis: Reference gene primers were amplified, and this amplification served to estimate nucleated cell counts. The assay was immunoSEQ multiplex PCR, and TCRdb's table has in-frame clones only and misses some. That table supplies the V and J calls and clone size; D and trimming were determined from the DNA. The sample yields about 210,000 clones, 85% seen once. V was cut by 9 bases and J by 3 bases, with 18 bases left in between. The length of the CDR3 is 15 residues. Germline V lookup: CDR1 LNHDA, CDR2 SQIVND (reference sequence).

This receptor was obtained from a woman between 65 and 79 years old with COVID-19, enrolled during active disease. Source material: peripheral blood. The gene calls are TRBV19 and TRBJ1-3; possibly TRBD1 for D (6 bases). As DNA, the CDR3 is TGTGCCAGCCGTTCCGCAGGGGTAGGTGGAAACACCATATATTTT. It is translated as CASRSAGVGGNTIYF.